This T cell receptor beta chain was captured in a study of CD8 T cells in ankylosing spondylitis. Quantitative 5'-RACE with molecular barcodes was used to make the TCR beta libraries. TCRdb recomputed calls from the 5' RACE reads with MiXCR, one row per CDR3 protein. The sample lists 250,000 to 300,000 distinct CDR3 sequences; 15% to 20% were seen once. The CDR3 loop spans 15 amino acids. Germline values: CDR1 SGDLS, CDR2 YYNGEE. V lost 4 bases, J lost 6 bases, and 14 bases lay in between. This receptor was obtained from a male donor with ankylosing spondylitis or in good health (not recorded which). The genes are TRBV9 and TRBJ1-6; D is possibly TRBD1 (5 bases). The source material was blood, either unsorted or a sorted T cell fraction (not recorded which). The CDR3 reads CASSTGDGANSPLHF. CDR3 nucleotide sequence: TGTGCCAGCAGCACCGGGGACGGAGCTAATTCACCCCTCCACTTT.